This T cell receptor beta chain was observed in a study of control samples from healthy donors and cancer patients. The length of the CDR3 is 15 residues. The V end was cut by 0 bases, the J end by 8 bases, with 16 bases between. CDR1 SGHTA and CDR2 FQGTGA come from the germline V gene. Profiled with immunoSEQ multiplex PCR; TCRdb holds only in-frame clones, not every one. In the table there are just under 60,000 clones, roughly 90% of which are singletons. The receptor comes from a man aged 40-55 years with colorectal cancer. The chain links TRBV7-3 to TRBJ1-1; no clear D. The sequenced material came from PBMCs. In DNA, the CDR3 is TGTGCCAGCAGCTTAACGTTAGCAGCCAGGAGCGAAGCTTTCTTT. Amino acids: CASSLTLAARSEAFF. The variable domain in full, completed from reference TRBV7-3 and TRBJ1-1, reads GAGVSQTPSNKVTEKGKYVELRCDPISGHTALYWYRQSLGQGPEFLIYFQGTGAADDSGLPNDRFFAVRPEGSVSTLKIQRTERGDSAVYLCASSLTLAARSEAFFGQGTRLTVV.